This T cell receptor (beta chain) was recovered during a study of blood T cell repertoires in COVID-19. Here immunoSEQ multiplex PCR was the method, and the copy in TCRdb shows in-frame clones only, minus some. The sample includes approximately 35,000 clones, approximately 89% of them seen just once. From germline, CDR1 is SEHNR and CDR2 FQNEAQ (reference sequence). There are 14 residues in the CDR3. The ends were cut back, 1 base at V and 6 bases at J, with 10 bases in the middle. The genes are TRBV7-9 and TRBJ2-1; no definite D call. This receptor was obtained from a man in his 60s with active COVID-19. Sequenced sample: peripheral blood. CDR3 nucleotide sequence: TGTGCCAGCAGCTTAGTGTTCGCGGCCAATGAGCAGTTCTTC. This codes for CASSLVFAANEQFF.